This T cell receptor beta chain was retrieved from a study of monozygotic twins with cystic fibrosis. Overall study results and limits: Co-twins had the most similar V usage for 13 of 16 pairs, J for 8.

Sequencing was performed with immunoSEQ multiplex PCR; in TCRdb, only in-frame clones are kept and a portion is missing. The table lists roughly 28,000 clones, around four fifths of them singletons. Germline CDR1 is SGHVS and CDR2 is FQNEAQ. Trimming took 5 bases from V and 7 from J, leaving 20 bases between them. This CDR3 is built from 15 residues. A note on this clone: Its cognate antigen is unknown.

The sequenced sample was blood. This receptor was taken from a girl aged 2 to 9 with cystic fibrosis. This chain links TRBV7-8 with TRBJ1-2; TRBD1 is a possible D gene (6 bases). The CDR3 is CASSTTPRGEGGYTF. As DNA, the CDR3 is TGTGCCAGCAGCACAACGCCCAGGGGAGAGGGTGGCTACACCTTC.